The sample holds one count of the clone carrying this T cell receptor beta chain. The antigen remains unidentified. Splitting of each subset's genomic DNA was done evenly across several immunoSEQ plates. Data came from immunoSEQ multiplex PCR; TCRdb stores just in-frame clones and leaves some out. The sample records roughly 1,100,000 clones, around 74% being singletons. The data were taken from a study of shared clonotypes between healthy human individuals. General observations from the study: Generation probability values for non-shared clonotypes were lower than those for clonotypes shared by all four donors.

Per germline, CDR1 SGHDT and CDR2 YYEEEE. The CDR3 covers 14 residues. V lost 3 bases, J lost 9 bases, and 6 bases stayed unmatched. This clonotype originated in a man aged 18 to 29 in good health. This chain joins TRBV5-6 and TRBJ1-6; 7 nucleotides match TRBD1. The sample was memory CD4+ T cells sorted from blood. The subset is: CD45RA-negative fraction. CDR3: CASSYDREASPLHF. CDR3 sequence (DNA): TGTGCCAGCAGCTACGACAGGGAAGCTTCACCCCTCCACTTT.